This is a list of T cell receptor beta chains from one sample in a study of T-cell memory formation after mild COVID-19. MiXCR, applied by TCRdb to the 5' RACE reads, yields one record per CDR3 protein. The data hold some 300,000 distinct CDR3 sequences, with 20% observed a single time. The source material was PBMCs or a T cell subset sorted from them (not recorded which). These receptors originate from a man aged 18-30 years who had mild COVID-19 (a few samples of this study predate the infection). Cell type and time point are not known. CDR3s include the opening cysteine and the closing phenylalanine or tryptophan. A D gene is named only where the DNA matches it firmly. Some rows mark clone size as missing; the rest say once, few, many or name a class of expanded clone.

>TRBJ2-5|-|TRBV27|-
CASCQRPLPSVTQYF
TGTGCCAGCTGCCAGAGACCGCTCCCAAGTGTGACCCAGTACTTC
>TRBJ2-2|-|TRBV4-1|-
CASSQIARGGEGELFF
TGCGCCAGCAGCCAAATCGCGCGGGGAGGAGAGGGGGAGCTGTTTTTT
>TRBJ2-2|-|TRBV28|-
CASSFLGELFF
TGTGCCAGCAGTTTCCTCGGGGAGCTGTTTTTT
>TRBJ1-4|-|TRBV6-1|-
CASNTFPLQHRATNEKLFF
TGTGCCAGCAATACATTTCCTTTGCAACACAGGGCAACTAATGAAAAACTGTTTTTT
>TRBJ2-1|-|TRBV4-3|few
CASRRGLAGGEQFF
TGCGCCAGCAGACGCGGACTCGCCGGCGGTGAGCAGTTCTTC
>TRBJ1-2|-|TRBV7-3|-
CASSVGEGVNYGYTF
TGTGCCAGCAGCGTTGGGGAGGGGGTGAACTATGGCTACACCTTC
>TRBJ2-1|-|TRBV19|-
CASSAGALNEQFF
TGTGCCAGTAGCGCGGGGGCCCTTAATGAGCAGTTCTTC
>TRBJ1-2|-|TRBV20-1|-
CSARPGQGPVDYGYTF
TGCAGTGCTAGACCCGGGCAGGGCCCGGTTGACTATGGCTACACCTTC
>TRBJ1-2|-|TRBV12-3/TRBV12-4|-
CASRAWGSGYTF
TGTGCCAGCAGAGCTTGGGGATCTGGCTACACCTTC
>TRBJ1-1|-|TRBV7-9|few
CASEPQGINTEAFF
TGTGCCAGTGAGCCCCAGGGGATTAACACTGAAGCTTTCTTT
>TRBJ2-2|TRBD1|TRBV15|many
CATSDRSGGELFF
TGTGCCACCTCGGACAGGTCGGGCGGGGAGCTGTTTTTT
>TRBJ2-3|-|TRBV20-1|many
CSAPPAGVGSTDTQYF
TGCAGTGCCCCACCGGCCGGGGTGGGGAGCACAGATACGCAGTATTTT
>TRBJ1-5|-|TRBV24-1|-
CATSNVGGHQPQHF
TGTGCCACCAGTAATGTGGGGGGACATCAGCCCCAGCATTTT